This paragraph covers one T cell receptor (beta chain) sequence. Its specificity is unknown. Germline V gene sequence: CDR1 SSHAT, CDR2 FNYEAQ (reference sequence). The CDR3 length is 16 residues. Trimming at V came to 5 bases and at J to 7 bases, leaving 10 bases not matched to a gene. These data belong to a study of CD8+CD57+ T cells in acquired aplastic anemia. Across the whole study: The DNA of sorted CD4+ and CD8+ cells averaged around 3 ug. There were some 11 million reads, on average, for CD4+ cells from healthy donors. Whole-study findings and limits: The study identified under 30 CD8+ CDR3 sequences shared by patients and controls.

TCR beta VDJ and CDR3 were profiled, and genomic DNA was the template. TCRdb re-derived calls from the reads in MiXCR, one entry per CDR3 protein. The sample yields about 170,000 distinct CDR3 sequences, 35% to 55% seen once. The V gene is TRBV7-7, the J gene TRBJ2-2; TRBD2 agrees at 10 bases. The sequenced sample was sorted CD4+, CD8+, or CD8+CD57+ T cells (not recorded which) from PBMCs. The TCR comes from a human donor in good health. DNA for the CDR3: TGTGCCAGCAGCGTGGCTAGCGGGGGACCGGGCGGGGAGCTGTTTTTT. Its protein product is CASSVASGGPGGELFF.